The rows below give T cell receptor beta chains drawn from one sample of a study of T cell repertoires in cytomegalovirus infection. MiXCR was run by TCRdb on the reads, yielding one entry per CDR3 protein. Among under 800,000 distinct CDR3 sequences listed, about 24% were seen once. The sample consisted of CD8+ T cells from PBMCs. The receptor set was obtained from a human donor in good health (CMV status not recorded). Some clones in this sample may be carry-over from other donors' samples. Both conserved end residues are part of each CDR3. The order of the fields is clone size, J gene, D gene, V gene, CDR3 DNA, CDR3 protein. The D gene is left open where the match is weak. A clone size is listed for some rows: how often the clone was seen (once, few, many), or a class if it is expanded.

>-|TRBJ2-1|-|TRBV20-1
TGCAGTGCTAGGTTTCGCCAGGGGGGCTACAATGAGCAGTTCTTC
CSARFRQGGYNEQFF
>many|TRBJ1-1|-|TRBV19
TGTGCCAGTAGTCCAGCCCGCCGCGCACAGAACACTGAAGCTTTCTTT
CASSPARRAQNTEAFF
>many|TRBJ2-1|-|TRBV7-9
TGTGCCAGCAGCTTAGGGGGTAGGGTGAATGAGCAGTTCTTC
CASSLGGRVNEQFF
>many|TRBJ2-2|TRBD1|TRBV7-4
TGTGCCAGCAGCTTAGGGGACAGGGTCCTCACCGGGGAGCTGTTTTTT
CASSLGDRVLTGELFF
>few|TRBJ2-1|-|TRBV27
TGTGCCAGCCTTCGGAACAATGAGCAGTTCTTC
CASLRNNEQFF
>few|TRBJ2-3|TRBD2|TRBV28
TGTGCCAGCACCGCGGGCGGGGGAATCCTGGCTAGCACAGATACGCAGTATTTT
CASTAGGGILASTDTQYF
>many|TRBJ2-1|-|TRBV7-9
TGTGCCAGCAGCTTAGCGCGGGATGAGCAGTTCTTC
CASSLARDEQFF
>few|TRBJ2-3|TRBD1|TRBV28
TGTGCCAGCAGTTTCTTCCCCGGGACAGGGGTGGCAGATACGCAGTATTTT
CASSFFPGTGVADTQYF
>few|TRBJ2-5|-|TRBV3-1
TGTGCCAGCAGCCAAGAAGGGGGGGAGTTACAAGAGACCCAGTACTTC
CASSQEGGELQETQYF
>many|TRBJ1-1|-|TRBV7-8
TGTGCCAGCAGCTTAAAGGGGTTGGGCACTGAAGCTTTCTTT
CASSLKGLGTEAFF
>few|TRBJ1-5|-|TRBV4-1
TGCGCCAGCAGCCAGGAGAATATGGGCAATCAGCCCCAGCATTTT
CASSQENMGNQPQHF
>-|TRBJ2-1|TRBD2|TRBV6-2/TRBV6-3
TGTGCCAGCAGTTACTTGGCGGGGGGCCACAATGAGCAGTTCTTC
CASSYLAGGHNEQFF
>-|TRBJ2-7|TRBD1|TRBV5-6
TGTGCCAGCGAAGGGGGCACACTCTACGAGCAGTACTTC
CASEGGTLYEQYF
>-|TRBJ2-3|TRBD1|TRBV7-9
TGTGCCAGCAGCTTACTGGGGGACAGGGACGTCGTACTCACAGATACGCAGTATTTT
CASSLLGDRDVVLTDTQYF
>many|TRBJ2-1|-|TRBV19
TGTGCCAGCAGAGAGTACAATGAGCAGTTCTTC
CASREYNEQFF
>few|TRBJ1-5|TRBD1|TRBV7-9
TGTGCCAGCAGCCTGGGACAGCGCAATCAGCCCCAGCATTTT
CASSLGQRNQPQHF
>many|TRBJ1-2|TRBD1|TRBV28
TGTGCCAGCAGTGCTATCCGGACAGGGGGAGAAGGCTACACCTTC
CASSAIRTGGEGYTF
>few|TRBJ2-4|TRBD1|TRBV12-3/TRBV12-4
TGTGCCAGCACCCCCCCAGGGGGCAAAAACATTCAGTACTTC
CASTPPGGKNIQYF
>-|TRBJ2-3|TRBD2|TRBV2
TGTGCCAGCAGTAGCGGGGGGCCCCTTTCCACGCAGTATTTT
CASSSGGPLSTQYF
>many|TRBJ1-2|TRBD1|TRBV20-1
TGCAGTGCTAGGGACAGGGAGTCCTATGGCTACACCTTC
CSARDRESYGYTF
>-|TRBJ1-5|TRBD1|TRBV10-2
TGCGCCAGCAGAACAGGGGATCAGCCCCAGCATTTT
CASRTGDQPQHF
>-|TRBJ2-2|TRBD1|TRBV6-5
TGTGCCAGCAGTTACTTACAGGGGGTCGGGGAGCTGTTTTTT
CASSYLQGVGELFF
>-|TRBJ2-1|-|TRBV6-2/TRBV6-3
TGTGCCAGCAGTCCGTGGAATGAGCAGTTCTTC
CASSPWNEQFF
>few|TRBJ2-1|TRBD2|TRBV2
TGTGCCACCCCAGCTGGCGGGGGTTACAATGAGCAGTTCTTC
CATPAGGGYNEQFF
>-|TRBJ2-5|-|TRBV5-1
TGCGCCAGCAGCTTCACCGGGGCCCAAGAGACCCAGTACTTC
CASSFTGAQETQYF
>many|TRBJ1-1|-|TRBV7-3
TGTGCCAGCAGCCCAACCCCGGACAGCACTGAAGCTTTCTTT
CASSPTPDSTEAFF
>few|TRBJ2-1|-|TRBV19
TGTGCCAGTACCCCTAGGGGGGCAGGGATACGCAATGAGCAGTTCTTC
CASTPRGAGIRNEQFF
>many|TRBJ2-1|TRBD1|TRBV27
TGTGCCAGCACCTGGACAGGGGGGGGTCTTGTTGAGCAGTTCTTC
CASTWTGGGLVEQFF
>few|TRBJ2-1|-|TRBV12-3/TRBV12-4
TGTGCCAGCAGAGATTTATCCTACAATGAGCAGTTCTTC
CASRDLSYNEQFF
>few|TRBJ1-1|-|TRBV14
TGTGCCAGCAGCCAAGATTATAGGACAGTGATACTTGAAGCTTTCTTT
CASSQDYRTVILEAFF
>many|TRBJ1-3|-|TRBV28
TGTGCCAGTGCATCTGGAAACACCATATATTTT
CASASGNTIYF
>many|TRBJ2-1|TRBD1|TRBV20-1
TGCAGTGCTAGTCTTCCCGGGACAGGATCCTACAATGAGCAGTTCTTC
CSASLPGTGSYNEQFF
>many|TRBJ2-6|-|TRBV7-8
TGTGCCAGCAGCACCCCACAGGGGGAGGGCTCTGGGGCCAACGTCCTGACTTTC
CASSTPQGEGSGANVLTF
>many|TRBJ1-3|-|TRBV7-2
TGTGCCAGCAGCCGGGGGGACACCATATATTTT
CASSRGDTIYF
>many|TRBJ1-1|-|TRBV7-8
TGTGCCAGCAGCCCAGAGGAGCCATGGGGGAACACTGAAGCTTTCTTT
CASSPEEPWGNTEAFF
>few|TRBJ2-1|-|TRBV14
TGTGCCAGCAGCCTGTGGGGACTTAGCTCCTACAATGAGCAGTTCTTC
CASSLWGLSSYNEQFF
>few|TRBJ1-2|TRBD1|TRBV28
TGTGCCAGCAGTGGGGGACAGGATTATGGCTACACCTTC
CASSGGQDYGYTF